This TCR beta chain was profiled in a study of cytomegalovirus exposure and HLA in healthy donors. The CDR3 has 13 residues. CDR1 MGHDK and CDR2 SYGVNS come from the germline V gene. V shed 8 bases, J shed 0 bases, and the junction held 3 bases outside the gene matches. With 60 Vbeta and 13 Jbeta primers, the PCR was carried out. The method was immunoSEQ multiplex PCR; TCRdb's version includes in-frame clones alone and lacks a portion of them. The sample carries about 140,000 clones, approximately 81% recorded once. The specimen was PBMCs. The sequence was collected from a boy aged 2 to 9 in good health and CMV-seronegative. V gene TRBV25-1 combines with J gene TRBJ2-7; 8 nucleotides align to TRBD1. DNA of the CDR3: TGTGCCAGCCTGACAGGGGACTCCTACGAGCAGTACTTC. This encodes CASLTGDSYEQYF.